These T cell receptor beta chains were read from a single sample in a study of shared T cell receptors in the human thymus. Repertoires were generated with immunoSEQ multiplex PCR, while TCRdb's copy carries only in-frame clones and drops some. The sample lists about 380,000 clones; 95% were seen once. The sample taken for sequencing was thymocytes. The receptors come from a human donor. Each CDR3 is given with its conserved first and last residue. D genes are given only for firm matches. Size is omitted from some rows. Given values are once, few, many or a class for expanded clones.

>TRBJ1-1|14|TRBD1|TRBV9|.
CASSHRQGDTEAFF
TGTGCCAGCAGCCACCGACAGGGTGACACTGAAGCTTTCTTT
>TRBJ2-7|13|.|TRBV6-5|.
CASTAPRSYEQYF
TGTGCCAGCACCGCGCCCCGCTCCTACGAGCAGTACTTC
>TRBJ1-1|16|.|TRBV5-1|once
CASSLARFQGKAEAFF
TGCGCCAGCAGCTTGGCCAGGTTCCAGGGTAAAGCTGAAGCTTTCTTT
>TRBJ2-1|13|.|TRBV15|.
CATSRPRTNEQFF
TGTGCCACCAGCAGACCGAGGACGAATGAGCAGTTCTTC
>TRBJ2-1|16|.|TRBV14|.
CASSQARGRSYNEQFF
TGTGCCAGCAGCCAAGCTAGGGGCAGATCCTACAATGAGCAGTTCTTC
>TRBJ2-3|14|.|TRBV14|.
CASSRVHYTDTQYF
TGTGCCAGCAGCAGAGTCCACTACACAGATACGCAGTATTTT
>TRBJ1-1|17|.|TRBV10-3|.
CAISGRSGTYQNTEAFF
TGTGCCATCAGCGGCCGAAGCGGGACCTACCAGAACACTGAAGCTTTCTTT
>TRBJ1-5|16|TRBD1|TRBV11-2|.
CASSLDGQGNNQPQHF
TGTGCCAGCAGCTTAGACGGACAGGGTAACAATCAGCCCCAGCATTTT
>TRBJ2-5|14|TRBD1|TRBV5-4|once
CASSTGQGQETQYF
TGTGCCAGCAGCACCGGACAGGGCCAAGAGACCCAGTACTTC
>TRBJ1-3|12|.|TRBV29-1|.
CSVGVSGNTIYF
TGCAGCGTTGGGGTCTCTGGAAACACCATATATTTT
>TRBJ1-1|16|.|TRBV27|.
CASSPDPDPRDTEAFF
TGTGCCAGCAGTCCCGACCCTGACCCCCGGGACACTGAAGCTTTCTTT
>TRBJ2-7|13|TRBD2|TRBV9|.
CASSFREGGEQYF
TGTGCCAGCAGCTTCAGGGAGGGCGGCGAGCAGTACTTC
>TRBJ2-1|15|TRBD1|TRBV7-6|.
CASSLGPGQDNEQFF
TGTGCCAGCAGCTTAGGCCCTGGACAGGACAATGAGCAGTTCTTC
>TRBJ1-4|14|TRBD1|TRBV14|.
CASSHDRAKGKLFF
TGTGCCAGCAGCCATGACAGGGCCAAGGGAAAACTGTTTTTT
>TRBJ2-1|19|TRBD2|TRBV5-5|.
CASSLAGTSGRVMYNEQFF
TGTGCCAGCAGCTTGGCGGGGACTAGCGGGAGGGTTATGTACAATGAGCAGTTCTTC
>TRBJ2-5|15|TRBD2|TRBV27|.
CASKSLGLAGSTQYF
TGTGCCAGCAAGTCTCTGGGACTAGCGGGATCGACCCAGTACTTC
>TRBJ2-1|14|TRBD1|TRBV29-1|.
CSVRDRGSQWEQFF
TGCAGCGTGCGGGACAGGGGGTCGCAATGGGAGCAGTTCTTC
>TRBJ2-1|15|TRBD1|TRBV28|.
CASSPHRGAGNEQFF
TGTGCCAGCAGTCCCCACAGGGGGGCGGGCAATGAGCAGTTCTTC
>TRBJ2-7|12|.|TRBV5-6|.
CASSSVSYEQYF
TGTGCCAGCAGCTCAGTTTCCTACGAGCAGTACTTC
>TRBJ2-5|14|.|TRBV10-3|once
CAISGRRRGETQYF
TGTGCCATCAGTGGACGGAGGCGGGGAGAGACCCAGTACTTC
>TRBJ2-7|13|TRBD1|TRBV7-6|.
CASSRDSLYEQYF
TGTGCCAGCAGCCGGGACAGCTTATACGAGCAGTACTTC
>TRBJ2-7|19|.|TRBV21-1|.
CASSKAITLPGTPGNEQYF
TGTGCCAGCAGCAAAGCCATCACCCTACCCGGGACTCCCGGGAACGAGCAGTACTTC
>TRBJ2-1|16|TRBD2|TRBV6-6|.
CASSYPGLAGHNEQFF
TGTGCCAGCAGTTATCCCGGACTAGCGGGACACAATGAGCAGTTCTTC
>TRBJ1-2|19|.|TRBV28|.
CASSLCRGDNTALNYGYTF
TGTGCCAGCAGTTTATGTAGGGGGGACAATACCGCACTTAACTATGGCTACACCTTC
>TRBJ1-4|15|TRBD1|TRBV18|.
CASSPPGQGNEKLFF
TGTGCCAGCTCTCCTCCGGGACAGGGTAATGAAAAACTGTTTTTT
>TRBJ1-2|13|.|TRBV27|.
CASSFSANYGYTF
TGTGCCAGCAGTTTTTCAGCGAACTATGGCTACACCTTC
>TRBJ2-1|17|TRBD2|TRBV7-9|.
CASSSPTRGRSYNEQFF
TGTGCCAGCAGCTCCCCCACTCGCGGGAGGTCCTACAATGAGCAGTTCTTC
>TRBJ1-5|15|.|TRBV7-9|.
CASSLGGWSNQPQHF
TGTGCCAGCAGCTTAGGGGGGTGGAGCAATCAGCCCCAGCATTTT
>TRBJ2-1|17|TRBD2|TRBV27|.
CASSGTSGRFAYNEQFF
TGTGCCAGTTCCGGGACTAGCGGGAGATTCGCCTACAATGAGCAGTTCTTC
>TRBJ1-2|13|.|TRBV27|.
CASRGPPHYGYTF
TGTGCCAGCAGAGGCCCCCCCCACTATGGCTACACCTTC
>TRBJ2-5|15|.|TRBV5-1|.
CASSFGRGVQETQYF
TGCGCCAGCAGCTTTGGGCGGGGAGTCCAAGAGACCCAGTACTTC